The rows below give T cell receptor beta chains drawn from one sample of a study of technical replicates of blood from a handful of donors. Assay: immunoSEQ multiplex PCR; the TCRdb copy retains only in-frame clones and omits some. The sample has tens of thousands of clones; 90% to 97% are singletons. The sample comprised T cells isolated from PBMCs. These receptors came from a human donor in good health. CDR3s include the opening cysteine and the closing phenylalanine or tryptophan. A D gene is named only where the DNA matches it firmly. The size entry is marked missing in some rows and otherwise reads once, few, many or a size class.

V gene	D gene	J gene	CDR3 length	clone size	CDR3 protein	CDR3 DNA
TRBV5-6	TRBD1	TRBJ2-7	13	-	CASSWDRAYEQYF	TGTGCCAGCAGCTGGGACAGGGCCTACGAGCAGTACTTC
TRBV9	TRBD1	TRBJ2-7	15	-	CASSLTGGDTYEQYF	TGTGCCAGCAGTCTGACAGGGGGTGACACCTACGAGCAGTACTTC
TRBV5-1	-	TRBJ1-2	15	-	CASSPTGKADYGYTF	TGCGCCAGCAGCCCCACAGGGAAGGCGGACTATGGCTACACCTTC
TRBV2	-	TRBJ2-7	11	-	CASSDGYEQYF	TGTGCCAGCAGTGACGGTTACGAGCAGTACTTC
TRBV28	TRBD1	TRBJ2-7	15	-	CASSSSGQGIYEQYF	TGTGCCAGCAGTTCCTCCGGACAGGGAATCTACGAGCAGTACTTC
TRBV2	-	TRBJ1-3	15	few	CASSITLKTGNTIYF	TGTGCCAGCAGTATAACGTTGAAAACAGGAAACACCATATATTTT
TRBV30	-	TRBJ1-1	12	-	CACGEENTEAFF	TGTGCCTGCGGGGAGGAGAACACTGAAGCTTTCTTT
TRBV10-3	TRBD1	TRBJ1-2	14	-	CAISEATGRYGYTF	TGTGCCATCAGTGAGGCGACAGGGAGGTATGGCTACACCTTC
TRBV6-1	-	TRBJ1-4	15	-	CASSEPDRLGEKLFF	TGTGCCAGCAGTGAACCAGACAGGCTAGGAGAAAAACTGTTTTTT
TRBV6-6	-	TRBJ1-1	12	-	CASSVTNTEAFF	TGTGCCAGCAGCGTCACAAACACTGAAGCTTTCTTT
TRBV4-3	-	TRBJ1-4	14	once	CASSQVGLVEKLFF	TGCGCCAGCAGCCAAGTCGGCCTAGTTGAAAAACTGTTTTTT
TRBV28	-	TRBJ2-2	14	-	CASSLYQGSGELFF	TGTGCCAGCAGTTTGTATCAGGGATCCGGGGAGCTGTTTTTT
TRBV11-3	TRBD1	TRBJ2-7	12	-	CASSWDRDEQYF	TGTGCCAGCAGCTGGGACAGGGACGAGCAGTACTTC
TRBV2	-	TRBJ1-2	11	-	CASRRDGPYTF	TGTGCCAGCAGGCGGGACGGTCCCTACACCTTC
TRBV5-4	TRBD1	TRBJ1-3	14	-	CASSGGASGNTIYF	TGTGCCAGTTCAGGGGGCGCATCTGGAAACACCATATATTTT
TRBV30	-	TRBJ2-7	10	-	CASSKDEQYF	TGTGCCTCCTCTAAAGACGAGCAGTACTTC
TRBV6-5	-	TRBJ2-1	13	-	CASSATSFYEQFF	TGTGCCAGCAGTGCGACTAGTTTCTATGAGCAGTTCTTC
TRBV6-6	-	TRBJ1-2	13	-	CASSYDIYYGYTF	TGTGCCAGCAGTTATGACATCTACTATGGCTACACCTTC
TRBV6-5	-	TRBJ1-2	15	-	CASGFVLFSGLTYTF	TGTGCCAGCGGTTTTGTTTTGTTTTCAGGGTTAACCTACACCTTC
TRBV9	TRBD2	TRBJ2-3	15	-	CASSLGGGRSDTQYF	TGTGCCAGCAGCCTCGGTGGCGGGAGATCAGATACGCAGTATTTT
TRBV7-2	-	TRBJ2-5	15	-	CASSLEDWILETQYF	TGTGCCAGCAGCTTAGAGGACTGGATCCTAGAGACCCAGTACTTC
TRBV11-2	TRBD1	TRBJ2-2	15	-	CASSLGQILTGELFF	TGTGCCAGCAGCTTGGGACAGATTCTGACCGGGGAGCTGTTTTTT
TRBV27	-	TRBJ1-2	14	-	CASSLTGAGDGYTF	TGTGCCAGCAGTTTAACGGGTGCAGGGGATGGCTACACCTTC
TRBV5-1	TRBD2	TRBJ2-1	18	-	CASSLNLAGDSSYNEQFF	TGCGCCAGCAGCTTGAATCTAGCGGGAGATAGCTCCTACAATGAGCAGTTCTTC
TRBV30	-	TRBJ1-1	13	-	CAWSRARDTEAFF	TGTGCCTGGAGTAGGGCGCGGGACACTGAAGCTTTCTTT
TRBV27	TRBD1	TRBJ1-1	14	-	CASSLTGGNTEAFF	TGTGCCAGCAGTCTAACAGGGGGGAACACTGAAGCTTTCTTT
TRBV27	TRBD1	TRBJ2-7	12	-	CASSVDRVEQYF	TGTGCCAGCAGCGTTGACAGGGTCGAGCAGTACTTC
TRBV27	-	TRBJ1-2	13	few	CASSTGSSRGYTF	TGTGCCAGCAGTACCGGGAGTTCAAGGGGCTACACCTTC